This is a list of T cell receptor beta chains from one sample in a study of T cell repertoires in cytomegalovirus infection. Each CDR3 protein gets one entry after TCRdb re-called the reads with MiXCR. This table holds hundreds of thousands of distinct CDR3 sequences, about 28% found once. These receptors have no known antigen. The sequencing used cultured PBMCs, collected from culture after CMV antigen stimulation. All receptors come from a human donor in good health (CMV status not recorded). Some clones in this sample may be carry-over from other donors' samples. CDR3s include the opening cysteine and the closing phenylalanine or tryptophan.

v_gene | CDR3aa
TRBV12-3/TRBV12-4 | CASSLSSTLSGNTIYF
TRBV7-8 | CASSLARPKRMNTEAFF
TRBV27 | CASSSVPGNTIYF
TRBV20-1 | CSARDPSGEETQYF
TRBV19 | CASKVPAGSSGNTIYF
TRBV15 | CATSTFRDRFKGEAFF
TRBV7-9 | CASSLDTSGNTIYF
TRBV9 | CASSPRGAVSTDTQYF
TRBV29-1 | CSGEGGSYEQFF
TRBV23-1 | CASAYPRGGGGLAKNIQYF
TRBV4-2 | CASSLLAENTGELFF
TRBV7-6 | CASSLRPNTGELFF
TRBV28 | CASSGRRTPSNQPQHF
TRBV11-3 | CASSLGVGRDNEQFF
TRBV28 | CASSSTAVNTEAFF
TRBV6-5 | CASKKGGRTDTQYF
TRBV7-9 | CASSRMNTEAFF
TRBV6-1 | CASSSRQGHEKLFF